These 24 T cell receptor beta chains originate from one sample sequenced in a study of vaccination effects on CD4 cells after COVID-19. Clones were read by immunoSEQ multiplex PCR, and TCRdb kept only the in-frame ones, dropping some. The sample includes about 21,000 clones, approximately 72% of them seen just once. These TCRs' antigens remain unknown. Expansion with viral peptide pools was applied to antigen-specific CD4+ T cells by the ViraFEST assay prior to sequencing. Investigators separated out CD4+ T cells once around 11 days of culture had passed. Previously uninfected by SARS-CoV-2, the vaccine recipients also showed negative nucleocapsid antibodies. The material was CD4+ T cells from PBMCs cultured with HCoV-NL63 spike peptides, obtained before COVID-19 vaccination. Receptors were obtained from a human donor who received a COVID-19 vaccine.

The chain couples TRBV27 to TRBJ2-3; 12 bases are a match to TRBD2. V lost 6 bases and J lost 14; bases outside the gene matches: 18. Germline CDR1 MNHEY, CDR2 SMNVEV (reference sequence). The CDR3 totals 16 residues. The CDR3 sequence is CASSPIPTQGLAGTYF. In DNA form, the CDR3 reads TGTGCCAGCAGCCCTATACCCACCCAAGGACTAGCGGGAACGTATTTT.

J is TRBJ1-1 and V is TRBV7-9; D remains unclear. V was shortened by 5 bases and J by 4 bases, with 23 bases between the two germline ends. This CDR3 spans 17 amino acids. Germline V gene lookup returns CDR1 SEHNR and CDR2 FQNEAQ (reference sequence). CDR3 nucleotide sequence: TGTGCCAGCAGCCCGAGGGTCCTCGACCCAGGAGCCACTGAAGCTTTCTTT. Protein product: CASSPRVLDPGATEAFF.

The chain recombines TRBV4-1 with TRBJ2-7, with 11 bases that match TRBD2. The germline V gene encodes CDR1 MGHRA and CDR2 YSYEKL. The V gene end was trimmed by 1 base and the J gene end by 0 bases; junction bases not matched to a gene: 2. The CDR3 loop spans 16 amino acids. Here the CDR3 reads CASSQAGLAVSYEQYF. The CDR3 DNA follows: TGCGCCAGCAGCCAAGCGGGACTAGCGGTCTCCTACGAGCAGTACTTC.

The V gene is TRBV7-2, the J gene TRBJ1-5; no reliable D call. Germline CDR1 reads SGHTA; CDR2 reads FQGNSA. CDR3 length: 15 amino acids. V was cut by 4 bases and J by 3 bases, with 13 bases left in between. The CDR3 here is CASSSPGSSNQPQHF. The DNA of the CDR3 is TGTGCCAGCAGCTCCCCGGGATCCTCCAATCAGCCCCAGCATTTT.

The chain has TRBV5-3 and TRBJ1-1; the D is unclear. TRBV5-3 is filed as an ORF, its function uncertain. Trimming left V 0 bases short and J 0 bases short, with 6 bases between. The CDR3 contains 14 residues. The CDR3 spells CARSLASVNTEAFF. CDR3 DNA sequence: TGTGCCAGAAGCTTGGCTTCAGTGAACACTGAAGCTTTCTTT.

The chain joins TRBV19 to TRBJ1-2, with D possibly TRBD1 on 5 matching bases. Germline V lookup: CDR1 LNHDA, CDR2 SQIVND (reference sequence). The CDR3 runs 15 residues. Trimming stripped 7 bases from V and 5 bases from J, with 20 bases between. CDR3 bases: TGTGCCAGTACCTCGGGACGGGGACTTGTTTATGGCTACACCTTC. Its protein product is CASTSGRGLVYGYTF. The whole variable domain, remainder taken from reference TRBV19 and TRBJ1-2, is DGGITQSPKYLFRKEGQNVTLSCEQNLNHDAMYWYRQDPGQGLRLIYYSQIVNDFQKGDIAEGYSVSREKKESFPLTVTSAQKNPTAFYLCASTSGRGLVYGYTFGSGTRLTVV.

The chain recombines TRBV5-4 with TRBJ2-5, with 8 positions matching TRBD1. The CDR3 runs 18 residues. Unmatched junction bases numbered 15, after V lost 3 bases and J lost 2 bases. Germline V gene data show CDR1 as SGHNT and CDR2 as YYREEE (reference sequence). The CDR3 DNA sequence: TGTGCCAGCAGCTCCCAACTACGGACAGGGACTTTGCAAGAGACCCAGTACTTC. Its translation is CASSSQLRTGTLQETQYF.

V is TRBV9 and J is TRBJ1-5; TRBD1 aligns across 7 bases. V shed 3 bases, J shed 3 bases, and the junction held 3 bases outside the gene matches. CDR3 length: 14 amino acids. Germline V gene sequence: CDR1 SGDLS, CDR2 YYNGEE. The CDR3 here is CASSDTGANQPQHF. The CDR3, as DNA: TGTGCCAGCAGCGACACAGGGGCCAATCAGCCCCAGCATTTT. The full variable domain, its missing parts supplied by reference TRBV9 and TRBJ1-5, is DSGVTQTPKHLITATGQRVTLRCSPRSGDLSVYWYQQSLDQGLQFLIQYYNGEERAKGNILERFSAQQFPDLHSELNLSSLELGDSALYFCASSDTGANQPQHFGDGTRLSIL.

V usage is TRBV11-3 and J usage is TRBJ2-3; either TRBD1 or TRBD2 may fit D (5 bases each). Germline loops: CDR1 SGHNT, CDR2 YENEEA. The germline V and J ends were trimmed by 0 bases and 1 base, with 8 bases remaining between them. The CDR3 loop spans 15 amino acids. As DNA, the CDR3 is TGTGCCAGCAGCTTAGACAGGGACCGCACAGATACGCAGTATTTT. Its translation: CASSLDRDRTDTQYF.

V usage is TRBV20-1 and J usage is TRBJ2-7; D unclear. This CDR3 spans 11 amino acids. In germline, CDR1 is DFQATT, CDR2 SNEGSKA (reference sequence). The germline V and J ends were trimmed by 3 bases and 1 base, with 4 bases remaining between them. DNA for the CDR3: TGCAGTGCTAGCGTTTCCTACGAGCAGTACTTC. Translating it yields CSASVSYEQYF.

This chain uses TRBV4-1 with TRBJ2-2; the D gene could be TRBD1 or TRBD2 (6 bases each). V was pared by 3 bases and J by 6 bases, with 14 bases between. CDR1 MGHRA and CDR2 YSYEKL come from the germline V gene. The CDR3 is 15 residues long. The CDR3 here is CASSHSRGEPGELFF. CDR3 DNA sequence: TGCGCCAGCAGCCATTCTAGGGGGGAACCCGGGGAGCTGTTTTTT.

The chain recombines TRBV18 with TRBJ1-2; tentatively, D is TRBD1 (6 bases). This CDR3 comprises 13 residues. Germline V lookup: CDR1 KGHSH, CDR2 LQKENI. V gave up 3 bases and J gave up 6 bases, with 11 bases separating them. CDR3 region: CASSPSRTDGYTF. CDR3 nucleotides: TGTGCCAGCTCACCGAGCAGGACAGATGGCTACACCTTC.

The count of this clone is one. Other DNA sequences from this sample encode an identical CDR3 as well. The chain links TRBV2 to TRBJ2-3; TRBD1 matches 11 bases. The CDR3 covers 15 residues. J was trimmed by 3 bases and V by 1 base; bases with no gene match: 0. Germline CDR1 SNHLY, CDR2 FYNNEI. In DNA, the CDR3 is TGTGCCAGCAGTGAAGGGGACAGGGGGACAGATACGCAGTATTTT. It codes for CASSEGDRGTDTQYF. Full variable domain (outside the CDR3, taken from reference TRBV2 and TRBJ2-3): EPEVTQTPSHQVTQMGQEVILRCVPISNHLYFYWYRQILGQKVEFLVSFYNNEISEKSEIFDDQFSVERPDGSNFTLKIRSTKLEDSAMYFCASSEGDRGTDTQYFGPGTRLTVL.

The chain recombines TRBV28 with TRBJ1-1; D call uncertain. Trimming removed 6 bases from V and 3 bases from J, with 8 bases in between. Germline V gives CDR1 MDHEN, CDR2 SYDVKM. The CDR3 consists of 12 residues. The CDR3 sequence is CASRLGDTEAFF. Written as DNA, the CDR3 is TGTGCCAGCAGACTTGGGGACACTGAAGCTTTCTTT. Variable domain in full (rest from reference TRBV28 and TRBJ1-1): DVKVTQSSRYLVKRTGEKVFLECVQDMDHENMFWYRQDPGLGLRLIYFSYDVKMKEKGDIPEGYSVSREKKERFSLILESASTNQTSMYLCASRLGDTEAFFGQGTRLTVV.

The gene calls are TRBV6-5 and TRBJ1-2; D might be TRBD1 (6 bases). Trimming stripped 10 bases from V and 0 bases from J, with 15 bases between. Germline CDR1 is MNHEY and CDR2 is SVGAGI. The CDR3 covers 14 residues. The CDR3 loop is CATSRAGANYGYTF. The CDR3 DNA sequence: TGTGCCACCTCTAGGGCAGGGGCTAACTATGGCTACACCTTC.

This clone was seen more than once but under ten times. The CDR3 spells CASSPPSGGYTF. CDR3 DNA sequence: TGTGCCAGCAGCCCCCCTTCGGGTGGCTACACCTTC. The gene calls are TRBV11-2 and TRBJ1-2; the D is unclear. Germline assignment: CDR1 SGHAT and CDR2 FQNNGV. V lost 5 bases to trimming and J lost 7 bases, with 11 bases between them. The length of the CDR3 is 12 residues.

This clone was observed once. The CDR3 spells CSVIGVRGDTQYF. The CDR3 nucleotides read TGCAGCGTTATCGGGGTCAGGGGAGATACGCAGTATTTT. The chain carries TRBV29-1 and TRBJ2-3, with D perhaps matching TRBD1 (6 bases). The CDR3 extends over 13 amino acids. V was clipped by 5 bases and J by 5 bases, with 14 bases between them. The V gene's germline CDR1 is SQVTM and CDR2 ANQGSEA.

The rearrangement uses TRBV2 and TRBJ2-3; 10 bases align to TRBD2. The trim removed 6 bases at V and 0 bases at J, leaving 6 bases unmatched. CDR3 size: 16 residues. Per the germline V gene, CDR1 is SNHLY and CDR2 is FYNNEI. This chain's CDR3 is CASRWTSGSSTDTQYF. The CDR3 nucleotides read TGTGCCAGCAGATGGACTAGCGGATCTAGCACAGATACGCAGTATTTT.

This chain connects TRBV28 to TRBJ2-1, with 10 positions matching TRBD1. V shed 4 bases, J shed 5 bases, and the junction held 5 bases outside the gene matches. The CDR3 has 15 residues. CDR1 MDHEN and CDR2 SYDVKM come from the germline V gene. CDR3 DNA: TGTGCCAGCAGTTACCGGGACAGGGGTAACAATGAGCAGTTCTTC. This gives the protein CASSYRDRGNNEQFF. Using reference TRBV28 and TRBJ2-1 for the parts outside the CDR3, the full variable domain is DVKVTQSSRYLVKRTGEKVFLECVQDMDHENMFWYRQDPGLGLRLIYFSYDVKMKEKGDIPEGYSVSREKKERFSLILESASTNQTSMYLCASSYRDRGNNEQFFGPGTRLTVL.

This chain joins TRBV3-1 (or the pseudogene TRBV3-2) and TRBJ2-7; 7 positions match TRBD2. The CDR3 has 15 residues. After removal of 0 bases from V and 0 bases from J, the junction contained 2 bases not matched to a gene. The germline CDR1 and CDR2 sequences are LGHDT and YNNKEL (reference sequence). This CDR3 reads CASSQDWGGSYEQYF. The CDR3 bases are TGTGCCAGCAGCCAAGACTGGGGGGGCTCCTACGAGCAGTACTTC.

This clone was detected only once. This chain uses TRBV29-1 with TRBJ1-1; 8 nucleotides line up with TRBD1. V lost 4 bases and J lost 3; bases outside the gene matches: 7. CDR3 length: 14 residues. Germline V CDR1 and CDR2: SQVTM, ANQGSEA. As DNA, the CDR3 is TGCAGCGTTGCTGGACAGGGTTGGTACACTGAAGCTTTCTTT. Protein sequence: CSVAGQGWYTEAFF.

In its sample, this clone was seen a few times. The rearrangement uses TRBV5-5 and TRBJ1-2; no definite D call. Germline values: CDR1 SGHKS, CDR2 YYEKEE (reference sequence). The CDR3 is 16 residues long. V was pared by 0 bases and J by 0 bases, with 12 bases between. The CDR3 protein is CASSLGPRRANYGYTF. For the CDR3, the DNA is TGTGCCAGCAGCTTGGGGCCCCGTAGAGCTAACTATGGCTACACCTTC.

V is TRBV2 and J is TRBJ1-1; no firm D call. This CDR3 comprises 14 residues. The ends were cut back, 2 bases at V and 0 bases at J, with 7 bases in the middle. Per germline, CDR1 SNHLY and CDR2 FYNNEI. The CDR3 spells CASSENSLNTEAFF. The CDR3 coding sequence is TGTGCCAGCAGTGAAAACAGCCTGAACACTGAAGCTTTCTTT.

V usage is TRBV4-1 and J usage is TRBJ1-1; D gene unclear. This CDR3 spans 13 amino acids. V dropped 1 base and J dropped 6 bases, with 9 bases sitting between them. Germline V lookup: CDR1 MGHRA, CDR2 YSYEKL. The CDR3 region is CASSQVGIAEAFF. CDR3 coding DNA: TGCGCCAGCAGCCAAGTTGGGATCGCTGAAGCTTTCTTT.